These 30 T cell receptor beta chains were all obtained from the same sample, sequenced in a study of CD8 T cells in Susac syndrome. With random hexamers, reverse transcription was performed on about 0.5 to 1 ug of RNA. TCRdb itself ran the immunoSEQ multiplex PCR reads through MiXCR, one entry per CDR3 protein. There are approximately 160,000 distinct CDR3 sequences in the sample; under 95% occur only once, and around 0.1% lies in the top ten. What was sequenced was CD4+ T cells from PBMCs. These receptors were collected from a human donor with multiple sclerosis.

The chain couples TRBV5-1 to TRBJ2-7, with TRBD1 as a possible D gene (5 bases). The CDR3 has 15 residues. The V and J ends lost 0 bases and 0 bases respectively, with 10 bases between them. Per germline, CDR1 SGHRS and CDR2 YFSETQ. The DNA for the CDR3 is TGCGCCAGCAGCTTGGCCCAGGGTTCCTCCTACGAGCAGTACTTC. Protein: CASSLAQGSSYEQYF. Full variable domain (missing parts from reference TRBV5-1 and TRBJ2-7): KAGVTQTPRYLIKTRGQQVTLSCSPISGHRSVSWYQQTPGQGLQFLFEYFSETQRNKGNFPGRFSGRQFSNSRSEMNVSTLELGDSALYLCASSLAQGSSYEQYFGPGTRLTVT.

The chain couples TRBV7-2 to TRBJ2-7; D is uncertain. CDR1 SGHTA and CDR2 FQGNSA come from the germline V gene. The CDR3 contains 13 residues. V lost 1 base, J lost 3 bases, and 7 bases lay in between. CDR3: CASSLEKFYEQYF. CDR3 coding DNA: TGTGCCAGCAGCTTAGAGAAATTCTACGAGCAGTACTTC.

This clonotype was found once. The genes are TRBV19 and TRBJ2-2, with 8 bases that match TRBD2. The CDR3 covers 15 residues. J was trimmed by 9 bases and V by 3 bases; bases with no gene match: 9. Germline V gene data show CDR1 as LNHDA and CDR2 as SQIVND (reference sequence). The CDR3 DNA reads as TGTGCCAGTAGTATTGCGGGTCGGACTAGCCGGGAGCTGTTTTTT. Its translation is CASSIAGRTSRELFF.

The CDR3 protein is CASTKGWGNQPQHF. The CDR3 nucleotides read TGTGCCAGTACCAAGGGATGGGGCAATCAGCCCCAGCATTTT. The J gene is TRBJ1-5, the V gene TRBV19; D is ambiguous. V was clipped by 7 bases and J by 2 bases, with 12 bases between them. The CDR3 length is 14 residues. Germline CDR1 LNHDA, CDR2 SQIVND (reference sequence).

This CDR3 reads CASSASRDRGYTF. The CDR3 coding sequence is TGTGCCAGCAGTGCCAGCAGGGATCGTGGCTACACCTTC. The rearrangement joins TRBV2 to TRBJ1-2; a weak D match, TRBD1 (5 bases). The CDR3 has 13 residues. Trimming stripped 4 bases from V and 7 bases from J, with 13 bases between. Per germline, CDR1 SNHLY and CDR2 FYNNEI.

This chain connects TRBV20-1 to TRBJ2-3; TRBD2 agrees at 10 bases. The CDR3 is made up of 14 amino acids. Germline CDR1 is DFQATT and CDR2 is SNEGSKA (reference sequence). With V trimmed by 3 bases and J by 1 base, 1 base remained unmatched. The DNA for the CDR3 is TGCAGTGCTAGCCTAGCGGGAGGCACAGATACGCAGTATTTT. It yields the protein CSASLAGGTDTQYF.

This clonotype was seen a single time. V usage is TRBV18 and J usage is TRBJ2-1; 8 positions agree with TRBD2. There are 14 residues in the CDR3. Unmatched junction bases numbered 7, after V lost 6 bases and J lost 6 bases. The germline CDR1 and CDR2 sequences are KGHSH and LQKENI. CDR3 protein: CASSQRENPNEQFF. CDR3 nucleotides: TGTGCCAGCTCCCAGCGGGAGAACCCCAATGAGCAGTTCTTC.

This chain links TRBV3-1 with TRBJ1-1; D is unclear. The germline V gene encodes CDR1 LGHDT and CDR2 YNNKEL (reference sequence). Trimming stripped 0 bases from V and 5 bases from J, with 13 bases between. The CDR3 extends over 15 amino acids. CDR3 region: CASSQDPSGRTEAFF. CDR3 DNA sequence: TGTGCCAGCAGCCAAGATCCCTCGGGGAGGACTGAAGCTTTCTTT.

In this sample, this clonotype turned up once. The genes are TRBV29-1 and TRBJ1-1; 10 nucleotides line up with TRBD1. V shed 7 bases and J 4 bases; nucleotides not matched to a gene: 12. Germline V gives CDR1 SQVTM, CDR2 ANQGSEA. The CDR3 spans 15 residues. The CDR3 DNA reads TGCAGCGCCAGAGCCGGGACAGGGGTCGGCACTGAAGCTTTCTTT. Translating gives CSARAGTGVGTEAFF.

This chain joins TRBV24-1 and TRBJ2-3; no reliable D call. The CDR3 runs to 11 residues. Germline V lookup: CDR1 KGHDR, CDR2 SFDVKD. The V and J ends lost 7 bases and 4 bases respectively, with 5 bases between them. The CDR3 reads CATSLSDTQYF. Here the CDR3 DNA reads TGTGCCACCAGCCTCTCAGATACGCAGTATTTT.

CDR3 amino acids: CSVMEKNTEAFF. The CDR3 DNA is TGCAGCGTGATGGAGAAAAACACTGAAGCTTTCTTT. The gene calls are TRBV29-1 and TRBJ1-1; no clear D gene. The CDR3 is 12 amino acids. Germline lookup yields CDR1 SQVTM and CDR2 ANQGSEA. Between the trimmed V and J ends, which lost 6 bases and 2 bases, there was a span of 10 bases.

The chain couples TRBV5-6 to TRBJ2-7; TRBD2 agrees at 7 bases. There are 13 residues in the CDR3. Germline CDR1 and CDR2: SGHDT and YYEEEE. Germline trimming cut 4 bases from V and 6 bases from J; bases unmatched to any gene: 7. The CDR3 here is CASSPGGRGEQYF. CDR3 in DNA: TGTGCCAGCAGCCCGGGGGGTAGGGGCGAGCAGTACTTC.

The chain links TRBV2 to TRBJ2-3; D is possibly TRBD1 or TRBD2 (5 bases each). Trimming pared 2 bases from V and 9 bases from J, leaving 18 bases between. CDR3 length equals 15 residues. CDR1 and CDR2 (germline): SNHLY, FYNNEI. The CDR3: CASSETRGPKGTQYF. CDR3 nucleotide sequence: TGTGCCAGCAGTGAAACCCGGGGCCCAAAGGGAACGCAGTATTTT.

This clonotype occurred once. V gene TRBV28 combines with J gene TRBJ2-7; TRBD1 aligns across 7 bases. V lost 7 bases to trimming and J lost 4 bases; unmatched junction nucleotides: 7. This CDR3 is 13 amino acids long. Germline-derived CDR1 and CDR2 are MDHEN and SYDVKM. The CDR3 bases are TGTGCCAGCACTCCGACAGGGTCGTACGAGCAGTACTTC. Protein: CASTPTGSYEQYF.

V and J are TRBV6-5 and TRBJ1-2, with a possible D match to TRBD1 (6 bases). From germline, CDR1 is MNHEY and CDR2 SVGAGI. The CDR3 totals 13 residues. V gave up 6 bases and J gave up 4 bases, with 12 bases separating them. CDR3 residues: CASSPGQTYGYTF. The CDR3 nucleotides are TGTGCCAGCAGCCCGGGACAAACCTATGGCTACACCTTC.

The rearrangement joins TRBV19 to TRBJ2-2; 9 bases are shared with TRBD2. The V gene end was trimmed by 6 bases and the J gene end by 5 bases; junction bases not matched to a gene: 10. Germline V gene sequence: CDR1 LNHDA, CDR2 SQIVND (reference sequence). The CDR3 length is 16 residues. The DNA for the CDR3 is TGTGCCAGTAGCCGACCACTAGCGGGTGGTACCGGGGAGCTGTTTTTT. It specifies CASSRPLAGGTGELFF. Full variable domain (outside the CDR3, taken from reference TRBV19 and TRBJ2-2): DGGITQSPKYLFRKEGQNVTLSCEQNLNHDAMYWYRQDPGQGLRLIYYSQIVNDFQKGDIAEGYSVSREKKESFPLTVTSAQKNPTAFYLCASSRPLAGGTGELFFGEGSRLTVL.

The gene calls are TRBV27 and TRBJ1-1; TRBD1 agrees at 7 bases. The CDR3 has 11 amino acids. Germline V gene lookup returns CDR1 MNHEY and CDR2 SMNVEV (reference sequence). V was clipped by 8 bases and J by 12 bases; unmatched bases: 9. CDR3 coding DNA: TGTGCCAGCGTAGGTCAGACAGGGACTTTCTTT. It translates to CASVGQTGTFF.

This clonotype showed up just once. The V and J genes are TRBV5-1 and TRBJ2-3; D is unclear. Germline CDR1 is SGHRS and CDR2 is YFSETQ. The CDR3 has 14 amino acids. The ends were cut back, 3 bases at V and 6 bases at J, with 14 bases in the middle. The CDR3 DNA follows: TGCGCCAGCAGCTCGACTCGGGCCGGGGATACGCAGTATTTT. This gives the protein CASSSTRAGDTQYF.

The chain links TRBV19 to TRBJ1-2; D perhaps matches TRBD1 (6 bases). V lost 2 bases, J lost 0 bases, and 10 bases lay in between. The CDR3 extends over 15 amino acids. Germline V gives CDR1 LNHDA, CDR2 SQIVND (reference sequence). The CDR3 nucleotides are TGTGCCAGTAGTATAAGGACAGAGTCTAACTATGGCTACACCTTC. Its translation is CASSIRTESNYGYTF.

CDR3 protein: CAWSRGDLATEAFF. CDR3 DNA sequence: TGTGCCTGGAGTAGAGGGGATCTTGCCACTGAAGCTTTCTTT. The chain uses TRBV30 and TRBJ1-1; D may be TRBD1 (5 bases). CDR3 length: 14 amino acids. Trimming cost V 2 bases and J 4 bases, with 14 bases left between them. The germline gives CDR1 GTSNPN, CDR2 SVGIG (reference sequence).

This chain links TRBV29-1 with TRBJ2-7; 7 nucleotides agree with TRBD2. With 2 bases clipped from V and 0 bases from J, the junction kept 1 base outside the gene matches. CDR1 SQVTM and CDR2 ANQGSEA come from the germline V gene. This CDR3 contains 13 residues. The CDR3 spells CSVESGTSYEQYF. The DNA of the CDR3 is TGCAGCGTTGAAAGCGGGACCTCCTACGAGCAGTACTTC.

CDR3 sequence (DNA): TGTGCCAGCAGCTTCAGCAGGGGTTACGAGCAGTACTTC. Residues: CASSFSRGYEQYF. The chain recombines TRBV7-2 with TRBJ2-7, with D tentatively TRBD1 (6 bases). Germline lookup yields CDR1 SGHTA and CDR2 FQGNSA. Deletions cut 3 bases from V and 4 bases from J, with 10 bases between. The CDR3 runs to 13 residues.

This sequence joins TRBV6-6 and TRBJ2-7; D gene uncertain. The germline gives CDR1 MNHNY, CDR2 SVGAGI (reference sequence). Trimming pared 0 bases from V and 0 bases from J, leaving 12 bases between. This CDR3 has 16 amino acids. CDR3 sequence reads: CASSYSWQLSSYEQYF. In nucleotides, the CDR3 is TGTGCCAGCAGTTACTCGTGGCAGTTGAGCTCCTACGAGCAGTACTTC.

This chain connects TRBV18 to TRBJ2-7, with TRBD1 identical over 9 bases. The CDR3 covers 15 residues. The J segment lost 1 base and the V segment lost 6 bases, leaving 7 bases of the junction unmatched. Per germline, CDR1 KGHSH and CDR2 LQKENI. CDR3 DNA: TGTGCCAGCTCTTCCTACAGGGGGCCTTCCTACGAGCAGTACTTC. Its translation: CASSSYRGPSYEQYF.

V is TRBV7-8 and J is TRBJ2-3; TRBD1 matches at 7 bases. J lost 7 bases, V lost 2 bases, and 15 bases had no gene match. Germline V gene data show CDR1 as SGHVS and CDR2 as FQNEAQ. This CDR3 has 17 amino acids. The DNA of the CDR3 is TGTGCCAGCAGCTTATCGCCCACAGGGGCCGCGACCTATACGCAGTATTTT. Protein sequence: CASSLSPTGAATYTQYF.

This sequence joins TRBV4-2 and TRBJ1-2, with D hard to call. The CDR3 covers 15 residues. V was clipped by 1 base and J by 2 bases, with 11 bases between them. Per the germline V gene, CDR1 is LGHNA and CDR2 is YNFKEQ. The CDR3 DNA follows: TGTGCCAGCAGCCAAGTTCCTGGCCTGAACTATGGCTACACCTTC. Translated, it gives CASSQVPGLNYGYTF.

CDR3 DNA sequence: TGTGCCAGCAGTGACGGGACTGCTGGCTACACCTTC. It codes for CASSDGTAGYTF. The chain is built from TRBV28 and TRBJ1-2, with D maybe TRBD1 (5 bases). This CDR3 contains 12 residues. CDR1 and CDR2 (germline): MDHEN, SYDVKM. The V end was cut by 5 bases, the J end by 7 bases, with 11 bases between.

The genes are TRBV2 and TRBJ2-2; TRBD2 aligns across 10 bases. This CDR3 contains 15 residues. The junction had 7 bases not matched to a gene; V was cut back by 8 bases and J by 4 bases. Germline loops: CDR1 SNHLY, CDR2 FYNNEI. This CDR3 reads CASLLAGGSTGELFF. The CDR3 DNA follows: TGTGCCAGCTTGTTAGCGGGGGGATCCACCGGGGAGCTGTTTTTT.

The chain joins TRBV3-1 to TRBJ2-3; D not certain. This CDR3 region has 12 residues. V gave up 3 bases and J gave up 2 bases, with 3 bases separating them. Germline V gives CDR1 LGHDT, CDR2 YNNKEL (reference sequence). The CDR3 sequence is CASSHDTDTQYF. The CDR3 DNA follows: TGTGCCAGCAGCCATGACACAGATACGCAGTATTTT.

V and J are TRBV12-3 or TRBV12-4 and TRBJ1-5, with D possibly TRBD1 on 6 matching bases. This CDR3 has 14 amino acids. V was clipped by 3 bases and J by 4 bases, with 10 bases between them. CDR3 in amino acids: CASSLAQGNQPQHF. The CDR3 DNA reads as TGTGCCAGCAGTTTGGCCCAGGGGAATCAGCCCCAGCATTTT.